This T cell receptor (beta chain) was recovered during a study of T cells expressing NK-cell markers. Whole-study context: Researchers got TCR beta repertoires out of sorted CD3+CD56+NKG2C+, CD3+CD56+NKG2C- and CD3+CD56-NKG2C+ T cells. Seven donors tested HCMV-seropositive and one tested seronegative among the eight sequenced.

What made the TCR beta cDNA was 5'RACE template switching with UMIs. TCRdb re-analyzed the 5' RACE reads; it lists each CDR3 protein once, without DNA. Its table lists about 460,000 distinct CDR3 sequences. In the case of this clonotype: The antigen is undetermined.

Findings and limits, study-wide: Certain NKG2C+ T cell clones were expanded, and their HCMV specificity remained unclear.

This CDR3 region has 14 residues. The germline CDR1 and CDR2 sequences are LGHDT and YNNKEL (reference sequence). This sequence originates from a woman in her forties or fifties in good health. J is TRBJ2-1 and V is TRBV3-1. Sequenced sample: blood T cells: a sorted CD56 or NKG2C T cell subset, CD4+ or CD8+ T cells, or bulk PBMC T cells (not recorded which). The CDR3 reads CASSQGLLANEQFF.